The clone carrying this T cell receptor (beta chain) was found a few times. The library tagged each cDNA molecule with unique molecular identifiers. One entry per CDR3 protein results from TCRdb running MiXCR on the RACE reads. The data hold 180,000 or so distinct CDR3 sequences, with approximately 14% observed a single time. Trimming took off 4 bases at V and 0 bases at J, with 7 bases between the two ends. The CDR3 is made up of 12 amino acids. Germline loops: CDR1 SQVTM, CDR2 ANQGSEA. The sample comes from a study of human T cells and chemical hapten exposure. As to time point: patch test 1, 2 weeks after DPC sensitization. Noted treatment: therapeutic diphenylcyclopropenone sensitization with weekly scalp DPC.

J is TRBJ2-7 and V is TRBV29-1; D unclear. The sample consisted of whole blood, taken in connection with sensitization to the hapten diphenylcyclopropenone (DPC). This sequence originates from a woman between 25 and 40 years old with alopecia areata. Some clones in this sample may be carry-over from other donors' samples. The CDR3, as DNA: TGCAGCGTTGGGATTGACTCCTACGAGCAGTACTTC. Translating it yields CSVGIDSYEQYF.